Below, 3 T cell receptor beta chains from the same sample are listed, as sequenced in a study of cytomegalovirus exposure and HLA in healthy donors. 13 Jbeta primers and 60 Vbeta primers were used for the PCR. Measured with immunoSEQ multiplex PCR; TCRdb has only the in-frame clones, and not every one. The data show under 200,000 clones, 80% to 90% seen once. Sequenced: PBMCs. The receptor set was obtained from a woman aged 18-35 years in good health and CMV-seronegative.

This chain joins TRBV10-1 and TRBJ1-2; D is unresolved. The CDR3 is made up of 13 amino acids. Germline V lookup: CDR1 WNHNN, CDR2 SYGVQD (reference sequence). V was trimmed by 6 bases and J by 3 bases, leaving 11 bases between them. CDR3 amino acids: CASRRESDYGYTF. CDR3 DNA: TGCGCCAGCAGGCGGGAAAGTGACTATGGCTACACCTTC.

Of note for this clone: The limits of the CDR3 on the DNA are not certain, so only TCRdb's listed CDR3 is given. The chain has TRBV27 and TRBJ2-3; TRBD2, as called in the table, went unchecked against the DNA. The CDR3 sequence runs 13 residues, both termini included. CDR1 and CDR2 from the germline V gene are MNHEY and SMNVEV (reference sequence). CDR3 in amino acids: CASSTSSTSTQYF.

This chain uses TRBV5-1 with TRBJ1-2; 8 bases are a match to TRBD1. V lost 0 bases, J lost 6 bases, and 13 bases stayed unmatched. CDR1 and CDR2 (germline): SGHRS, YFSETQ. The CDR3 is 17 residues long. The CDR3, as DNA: TGCGCCAGCAGCTTGGGGACCGGGACAGGACTATGGGATGGCTACACCTTC. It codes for CASSLGTGTGLWDGYTF.